The sequence of this T cell receptor beta chain was determined in a study of cytomegalovirus exposure and HLA in healthy donors. Assay: immunoSEQ multiplex PCR; the TCRdb copy retains only in-frame clones and omits some. In the table there are approximately 220,000 clones, just under 90% of which are singletons. CDR3 size: 14 residues. Germline V gives CDR1 SGDLS, CDR2 YYNGEE. With 2 bases removed from V and 2 bases from J, the gap between germline ends came to 7 bases. Whole-study results and caveats: Listed as cytomegalovirus-associated were over 150 TCR beta chains. Later, an analysis found that TCR clusters from the first cohort tended to co-occur in the roughly 130 validation repertoires. Specific recognition of CMV antigens was confirmed in vitro for a few chains (all CMV-associated).

Points on this clone: Its target is unknown.

The donors were members of the validation cohort, which comprised about 120 subjects and was separate from the first cohort of more than 500 subjects. The sequenced sample consisted of PBMCs. The rearrangement uses TRBV9 and TRBJ2-2, with a possible D match to TRBD1 (5 bases). This sequence originates from a man aged 18 to 30 in good health and CMV-seronegative. The CDR3 DNA reads as TGTGCCAGCAGCGTGCAGGGAAACACCGGGGAGCTGTTTTTT. Protein product: CASSVQGNTGELFF.